The next 26 T cell receptor beta chains were all read from a single sample in a study of blood T cells in healthy people across ages. Using a J-beta primer mix together with a sample-barcoded 5' primer, a second PCR was run for roughly 7 to 11 cycles. TCRdb re-analysed the 5' RACE reads in MiXCR, keeping a single row per CDR3 protein. The repertoire holds about 930,000 distinct CDR3 sequences, with approximately 32% as singletons. This same sample was also taken into another study, of T cells of mothers and their children.

Input material: blood. These receptors originate from a middle-aged woman in good health.

Details on this clonotype: This may be a read error, as it is one base from a much larger clone. V usage is TRBV6-1 and J usage is TRBJ2-2; possibly TRBD1 for D (6 bases). Germline V CDR1 and CDR2: MNHNS, SASEGT. CDR3 size: 13 residues. CDR3 amino acids: CACRVTGTGELFF. The CDR3 nucleotides read TGTGCCTGCAGGGTAACAGGGACCGGGGAGCTGTTTTTT.

The chain has TRBV3-1 and TRBJ1-1, with unresolved D. Trimming removed 6 bases from V and 2 bases from J, with 13 bases in between. Germline CDR1 and CDR2: LGHDT and YNNKEL (reference sequence). The CDR3 totals 14 residues. For the CDR3, the DNA is TGTGCCAGCAGTCCGGGTGGCTTCAACACTGAAGCTTTCTTT. Its protein is CASSPGGFNTEAFF. Supplemented by reference TRBV3-1 and TRBJ1-1, the full variable domain reads DTAVSQTPKYLVTQMGNDKSIKCEQNLGHDTMYWYKQDSKKFLKIMFSYNNKELIINETVPNRFSPKSPDKAHLNLHINSLELGDSAVYFCASSPGGFNTEAFFGQGTRLTVV.

This clonotype was seen only a few times. The V gene is TRBV28, the J gene TRBJ2-1; 9 bases are shared with TRBD1. The CDR3 has 13 amino acids. Losses at the gene ends were 9 bases for V and 10 bases for J; bases not matched to a gene: 10. Germline CDR1 MDHEN, CDR2 SYDVKM. Written as DNA, the CDR3 is TGTGCCAGTAGGGACAGGGCCTCCTACGAGCAGTTCTTC. It encodes CASRDRASYEQFF.

The table lists this clonotype with many counts. This chain uses TRBV20-1 with TRBJ1-6; 7 positions match TRBD1. Germline CDR1 is DFQATT and CDR2 is SNEGSKA (reference sequence). CDR3 size: 13 residues. V trimming: 4 bases; J trimming: 7 bases; junction bases outside the gene matches: 4. The DNA of the CDR3 is TGCAGTGCTAACGACAGGGCGAATTCACCCCTCCACTTT. This translates into CSANDRANSPLHF.

This rearrangement joins TRBV20-1 to TRBJ1-1; D is unresolved. Germline CDR1 reads DFQATT; CDR2 reads SNEGSKA (reference sequence). CDR3 length equals 12 residues. V was clipped by 8 bases and J by 1 base, with 11 bases between them. CDR3 residues: CSSIRQNTEAFF. The CDR3 nucleotides read TGCAGTAGTATCAGACAGAACACTGAAGCTTTCTTT.

This clonotype was detected ten times or more. This chain links TRBV6-5 with TRBJ2-5, with 13 bases matching TRBD2. From germline, CDR1 is MNHEY and CDR2 SVGAGI. V lost 4 bases, J lost 0 bases, and 5 bases stayed unmatched. This CDR3 is 17 amino acids long. The CDR3 nucleotides are TGTGCCAGCAGTTTCCGACTAGCGGGGGGCTACCAAGAGACCCAGTACTTC. Its translation: CASSFRLAGGYQETQYF.

This clonotype was recorded many times. The chain is built from TRBV12-3 or TRBV12-4 and TRBJ2-3; 7 bases fit TRBD2. The junction had 11 bases not matched to a gene; V was cut back by 5 bases and J by 3 bases. The CDR3 consists of 16 residues. The CDR3 region has the DNA TGTGCCAGCAGTAAGTCCCTGACTAGCTGGACAGATACGCAGTATTTT. Protein product: CASSKSLTSWTDTQYF.

The chain carries TRBV6-4 and TRBJ1-5; D is undetermined. The CDR3 spans 12 residues. Germline V lookup: CDR1 MRHNA, CDR2 SNTAGT. V dropped 2 bases and J dropped 9 bases, with 8 bases sitting between them. DNA for the CDR3: TGTGCCAGCAGTGACGGGTTTGGGCCCCAGCATTTT. Translation: CASSDGFGPQHF.

The chain employs TRBV7-2 and TRBJ2-1, with 7 positions matching TRBD1. The J segment lost 7 bases and the V segment lost 4 bases, leaving 10 bases of the junction unmatched. The CDR3 extends over 15 amino acids. In germline, CDR1 is SGHTA, CDR2 FQGNSA. For the CDR3, the DNA is TGTGCCAGCAGCTCACAGGGGACCGGGGAGAATGAGCAGTTCTTC. Protein: CASSSQGTGENEQFF. Filled out from reference TRBV7-2 and TRBJ2-1, the complete variable domain reads GAGVSQSPSNKVTEKGKDVELRCDPISGHTALYWYRQSLGQGLEFLIYFQGNSAPDKSGLPSDRFSAERTGGSVSTLTIQRTQQEDSAVYLCASSSQGTGENEQFFGPGTRLTVL.

This clonotype showed up just a few times. The genes are TRBV4-1 and TRBJ1-6; no reliable D call. CDR3 size: 18 residues. The germline V and J ends were trimmed by 5 bases and 0 bases, with 17 bases remaining between them. In germline, CDR1 is MGHRA, CDR2 YSYEKL. Here the CDR3 DNA reads TGCGCCAGCAGCGAGGACGCGATCCTGAGCTCCTATAATTCACCCCTCCACTTT. Translation: CASSEDAILSSYNSPLHF.

J is TRBJ1-5 and V is TRBV20-1; D possibly corresponds to TRBD1 (6 bases). The germline V and J ends were trimmed by 3 bases and 0 bases, with 12 bases remaining between them. The CDR3 runs to 15 residues. Per the germline V gene, CDR1 is DFQATT and CDR2 is SNEGSKA (reference sequence). CDR3: CSARVGARSNQPQHF. The CDR3 DNA reads TGCAGTGCTAGGGTGGGGGCCCGTAGCAATCAGCCCCAGCATTTT.

The V call is TRBV7-2, the J call TRBJ1-2; tentative D call: TRBD1 (5 bases). The CDR3 totals 15 residues. Germline CDR1 is SGHTA and CDR2 is FQGNSA. Between the trimmed V and J ends, which lost 5 bases and 4 bases, there was a span of 17 bases. CDR3 amino acids: CASSLSSQGPYGYTF. DNA of the CDR3: TGTGCCAGCAGCCTCTCTTCCCAGGGACCCTATGGCTACACCTTC.

In nucleotides, the CDR3 is TGCGCCAGCAGCTCGTTGGTGGGGGGAGGCTACACCTTC. It is translated as CASSSLVGGGYTF. The chain is built from TRBV5-1 and TRBJ1-2; TRBD1 is a possible D gene (5 bases). Germline CDR1 is SGHRS and CDR2 is YFSETQ. V was pared by 3 bases and J by 8 bases, with 14 bases between. The CDR3 is 13 amino acids.

To note about this clonotype: A much larger clone differs from this one at a single base, so this may be a read error. The genes are TRBV27 and TRBJ2-7, with 8 bases identical to TRBD1. This CDR3 is built from 15 residues. CDR1 and CDR2 (germline): MNHEY, SMNVEV (reference sequence). V trimming: 3 bases; J trimming: 5 bases; junction bases outside the gene matches: 9. The CDR3, as DNA: TGTGCCAGCAGTTTTTCCCAGGGGGCTTTCCACGAGCAGTACTTC. Protein: CASSFSQGAFHEQYF.

The chain carries TRBV20-1 and TRBJ2-3; D is ambiguous. V gave up 1 base and J gave up 6 bases, with 11 bases separating them. The CDR3 is 13 residues long. CDR1 and CDR2 from the germline V gene are DFQATT and SNEGSKA (reference sequence). The CDR3, as DNA: TGCAGTGCTAGAGTTGCCGGGTTGGATACGCAGTATTTT. Residues: CSARVAGLDTQYF.

For this clonotype: This CDR3 is missing its conserved last phenylalanine or tryptophan, likely due to a read error. This chain links TRBV18 with TRBJ2-5; 8 positions match TRBD1. Germline V gives CDR1 KGHSH, CDR2 LQKENI. The CDR3 runs to 15 residues. After removal of 6 bases from V and 1 base from J, the junction contained 7 bases not matched to a gene. CDR3 loop: CASSRGQGSQETQYL. For the CDR3, the DNA is TGTGCCAGCTCTCGCGGACAGGGCTCCCAAGAGACCCAGTACTTA.

This clonotype was recorded at least ten times. The chain couples TRBV5-6 to TRBJ2-4; 10 bases map to TRBD2. Unmatched junction bases numbered 11, after V lost 4 bases and J lost 4 bases. The CDR3 covers 17 residues. Germline V gene sequence: CDR1 SGHDT, CDR2 YYEEEE. The CDR3 is CASSPRLAGVTKNIQYF. CDR3 nucleotides: TGTGCCAGCAGCCCCCGTCTAGCGGGGGTGACTAAAAACATTCAGTACTTC.

Comment on this clonotype: This could be a read error, since a much larger clone is one nucleotide away. The chain recombines TRBV25-1 with TRBJ2-5, with TRBD1 matching over 9 bases. The CDR3 contains 15 residues. Looked up from germline, CDR1 is MGHDK and CDR2 is SYGVNS. Trimming took 8 bases from V and 2 from J; bases not matched to a gene: 9. The CDR3 is CASGRPTGGQETQYF. In DNA, the CDR3 is TGTGCCAGCGGCCGACCGACAGGGGGGCAAGAGACCCAGTACTTC.

This clonotype was seen a handful of times. The gene calls are TRBV29-1 and TRBJ1-2; possible D gene TRBD1, 6 bases. V lost 1 base and J lost 6, with 15 bases in between. Looked up from germline, CDR1 is SQVTM and CDR2 is ANQGSEA. The CDR3 runs 14 residues. CDR3 region: CSVEAQGLGHGYTF. The CDR3 nucleotides read TGCAGCGTTGAAGCTCAGGGGTTGGGCCATGGCTACACCTTC.

Note on this clonotype: A much larger clone is a single base away; this may be a read error. The rearrangement joins TRBV6-2 or TRBV6-3 to TRBJ2-7; 7 bases align to TRBD2. The CDR3 contains 14 residues. Germline V lookup: CDR1 MNHEY, CDR2 SVGEGT. Here the CDR3 DNA reads TGTGCCAGCAGCGGACTAGTAGGCGGGTACGAGCGGTACTTC. Translation gives CASSGLVGGYERYF.

This clonotype has just one count. An end of the junction does not agree with germline; a read error may underlie this. This chain connects TRBV20-1 to TRBJ2-1; D might be TRBD2 (6 bases). This CDR3 contains 11 residues. The germline CDR1 and CDR2 sequences are DFQATT and SNEGSKA (reference sequence). This CDR3 reads CRARDTGRGFF. CDR3 bases: TGCAGGGCTAGAGATACTGGGCGGGGGTTCTTC.

A word on this clonotype: At one end the junction does not follow the germline gene, possibly because of a read error. The chain carries TRBV7-9 and TRBJ2-1; 10 nucleotides line up with TRBD1. The CDR3 totals 15 residues. Germline V gene lookup returns CDR1 SEHNR and CDR2 FQNEAQ (reference sequence). CDR3 sequence: CACSHGTGEARVQFF. In nucleotides, the CDR3 is TGTGCCTGCAGCCACGGGACAGGGGAAGCTCGGGTGCAGTTCTTC.

About this clonotype itself: At one of its ends the junction is not consistent with the germline gene, which may arise from a read error. This rearrangement joins TRBV9 to TRBJ1-1; D is undetermined. This CDR3 is 13 amino acids long. Germline CDR1 reads SGDLS; CDR2 reads YYNGEE. CDR3 coding DNA: TGTGTCAGCAGCCCTCGCGTCGGGAATGAAGCTTTCTTT. Its protein product is CVSSPRVGNEAFF.

This clonotype has only a few counts. The chain uses TRBV6-2 or TRBV6-3 and TRBJ2-1, with 7 positions matching TRBD2. Germline CDR1 MNHEY, CDR2 SVGEGT. The CDR3 spans 16 residues. After removal of 4 bases from V and 4 bases from J, the junction contained 10 bases not matched to a gene. The CDR3 here is CASSSSGTSQYNEQFF. CDR3 nucleotides: TGTGCCAGCAGTTCAAGCGGGACCTCCCAATACAATGAGCAGTTCTTC.

This CDR3 reads CSAHSAGLKQYF. Written as DNA, the CDR3 is TGCAGTGCCCACAGTGCAGGGTTAAAGCAGTACTTC. The V gene is TRBV20-1, the J gene TRBJ2-7, with a possible D match to TRBD1 (5 bases). The germline CDR1 and CDR2 sequences are DFQATT and SNEGSKA (reference sequence). This CDR3 contains 12 residues. V lost 6 bases and J lost 8, with 17 bases in between.

The chain uses TRBV29-1 and TRBJ1-1, with TRBD1 matching over 11 bases. This CDR3 contains 13 residues. Germline V CDR1 and CDR2: SQVTM, ANQGSEA. V gave up 3 bases and J gave up 8 bases; unmatched junction bases: 5. DNA for the CDR3: TGCAGCGTTGATTGGGACAGGGGGGACGAAGCTTTCTTT. Residues: CSVDWDRGDEAFF.